Presented here are 15 T cell receptor beta chains from one specimen sequenced in a study of CD8+ T cells in alopecia areata. As the sequencing template, cDNA was produced by extracting RNA and reverse transcribing it. Clones were read by immunoSEQ multiplex PCR, and TCRdb kept only the in-frame ones, dropping some. This table has over 200,000 clones, more than 45% appearing once. The input for sequencing was CD4+ T cells sorted from blood, taken at week 0. These receptors originate from a human donor with alopecia areata.

The rearrangement joins TRBV29-1 to TRBJ1-5; D unclear. Trimming left V 5 bases short and J 2 bases short, with 10 bases between. Germline CDR1 and CDR2: SQVTM and ANQGSEA. CDR3 length: 13 amino acids. DNA for the CDR3: TGCAGCGTTCAGCCGATGGGCAATCAGCCCCAGCATTTT. Translated, it gives CSVQPMGNQPQHF.

V and J are TRBV5-1 and TRBJ2-5; 7 bases agree with TRBD1. V was clipped by 0 bases and J by 1 base; unmatched bases: 9. Germline V gene sequence: CDR1 SGHRS, CDR2 YFSETQ. The CDR3 has 17 residues. The CDR3 reads CASSLGQGQPFQETQYF. Here the CDR3 DNA reads TGCGCCAGCAGCTTGGGTCAGGGACAGCCGTTCCAAGAGACCCAGTACTTC. The entire variable domain, with the rest obtained from reference TRBV5-1 and TRBJ2-5, is as follows: KAGVTQTPRYLIKTRGQQVTLSCSPISGHRSVSWYQQTPGQGLQFLFEYFSETQRNKGNFPGRFSGRQFSNSRSEMNVSTLELGDSALYLCASSLGQGQPFQETQYFGPGTRLLVL.

This chain connects TRBV14 to TRBJ2-1; no clear D. Per germline, CDR1 SGHDN and CDR2 FVKESK. Trimming stripped 0 bases from V and 9 bases from J, with 12 bases between. The CDR3 is made up of 14 amino acids. CDR3 sequence: CASSQDLRSGEQFF. The DNA for the CDR3 is TGTGCCAGCAGCCAAGATCTCAGGTCGGGTGAGCAGTTCTTC.

V and J are TRBV5-1 and TRBJ1-5; D is possibly TRBD1 (6 bases). The CDR3 sequence is 16 residues long. Germline V CDR1 and CDR2: SGHRS, YFSETQ. Trimming pared 0 bases from V and 1 base from J, leaving 11 bases between. DNA of the CDR3: TGCGCCAGCAGCTTGGGACCAGGGGCGAGCAATCAGCCCCAGCATTTT. Its protein product is CASSLGPGASNQPQHF.

This clone was counted a few times. CDR3: CASSIGGAAYEQYF. CDR3 DNA sequence: TGTGCCAGTAGTATCGGGGGCGCCGCCTACGAGCAGTACTTC. This chain links TRBV19 with TRBJ2-7; the D call may be TRBD1 or TRBD2 (6 bases each). V lost 3 bases, J lost 2 bases, and 11 bases lay in between. CDR1 is LNHDA and CDR2 is SQIVND in the germline V gene (reference sequence). The CDR3 is 14 amino acids.

V is TRBV30 and J is TRBJ1-4; TRBD1 agrees at 8 bases. The CDR3 is made up of 17 amino acids. In germline, CDR1 is GTSNPN, CDR2 SVGIG (reference sequence). Trimming took 0 bases from V and 0 from J; bases not matched to a gene: 6. CDR3: CAWSVGGQGSTNEKLFF. Written as DNA, the CDR3 is TGTGCCTGGAGTGTAGGAGGACAGGGCTCAACTAATGAAAAACTGTTTTTT. Full variable domain (remainder filled in from reference TRBV30 and TRBJ1-4): SQTIHQWPATLVQPVGSPLSLECTVEGTSNPNLYWYRQAAGRGLQLLFYSVGIGQISSEVPQNLSASRPQDRQFILSSKKLLLSDSGFYLCAWSVGGQGSTNEKLFFGSGTQLSVL.

This clone was recorded only once. The rearrangement links TRBV30 to TRBJ1-4; D not certain. Trimming took off 2 bases at V and 8 bases at J, with 6 bases between the two ends. Germline assignment: CDR1 GTSNPN and CDR2 SVGIG (reference sequence). The CDR3 has 11 residues. This CDR3 reads CAWSKVEKLFF. CDR3 sequence (DNA): TGTGCCTGGAGTAAGGTGGAAAAACTGTTTTTT. Complete variable domain (other parts from reference TRBV30 and TRBJ1-4): SQTIHQWPATLVQPVGSPLSLECTVEGTSNPNLYWYRQAAGRGLQLLFYSVGIGQISSEVPQNLSASRPQDRQFILSSKKLLLSDSGFYLCAWSKVEKLFFGSGTQLSVL.

The chain joins TRBV30 to TRBJ1-1; D ambiguous. V lost 1 base to trimming and J lost 8 bases, with 8 bases between them. Germline CDR1 is GTSNPN and CDR2 is SVGIG (reference sequence). The length of the CDR3 is 11 residues. CDR3 protein: CAWSEFKEAFF. CDR3 coding DNA: TGTGCCTGGAGTGAGTTTAAGGAAGCTTTCTTT.

The chain recombines TRBV7-6 with TRBJ2-5; weak D call: TRBD2 (6 bases). Germline loops: CDR1 SGHVS, CDR2 FNYEAQ. Trimming left V 0 bases short and J 5 bases short, with 13 bases between. CDR3 length equals 15 residues. As DNA, the CDR3 is TGTGCCAGCAGCTTAGCGGAGGGCCGATCGGAGACCCAGTACTTC. Its translation is CASSLAEGRSETQYF.

The rearrangement uses TRBV29-1 and TRBJ2-7; D unclear. V gave up 6 bases and J gave up 4 bases, with 13 bases separating them. Germline CDR1 SQVTM, CDR2 ANQGSEA. CDR3 length: 12 amino acids. This chain's CDR3 is CSVGIGSYEQYF. The CDR3, as DNA: TGCAGCGTGGGGATTGGTTCGTACGAGCAGTACTTC.

V gene TRBV11-2 combines with J gene TRBJ1-1; 8 bases line up with TRBD1. Per germline, CDR1 SGHAT and CDR2 FQNNGV. This CDR3 has 14 amino acids. Unmatched junction bases numbered 2, after V lost 2 bases and J lost 3 bases. As DNA, the CDR3 is TGTGCCAGCAGCTTATGGACAGGGCACACTGAAGCTTTCTTT. Amino acid sequence: CASSLWTGHTEAFF. The variable domain in full, completed from reference TRBV11-2 and TRBJ1-1, reads EAGVAQSPRYKIIEKRQSVAFWCNPISGHATLYWYQQILGQGPKLLIQFQNNGVVDDSQLPKDRFSAERLKGVDSTLKIQPAKLEDSAVYLCASSLWTGHTEAFFGQGTRLTVV.

This sequence joins TRBV4-2 and TRBJ2-2, with TRBD2 matching 8 bases. The CDR3 consists of 15 residues. In germline, CDR1 is LGHNA, CDR2 YNFKEQ. The ends lost 4 bases at V and 4 bases at J; junction bases unmatched: 5. Here the CDR3 DNA reads TGTGCCAGCAGCCTACTAGCGGACCTCACCGGGGAGCTGTTTTTT. Residues: CASSLLADLTGELFF.

This clone was seen a single time. J is TRBJ2-3 and V is TRBV6-5; 8 bases map to TRBD1. This CDR3 is built from 15 residues. V was clipped by 6 bases and J by 0 bases; unmatched bases: 5. Per the germline V gene, CDR1 is MNHEY and CDR2 is SVGAGI. The CDR3 is CASRPGGVSTDTQYF. As DNA, the CDR3 is TGTGCCAGCAGACCAGGGGGCGTCAGCACAGATACGCAGTATTTT.

The sample holds one count of this clone. V gene TRBV5-4 combines with J gene TRBJ2-3; tentative D call: TRBD1 (6 bases). Germline CDR1 reads SGHNT; CDR2 reads YYREEE (reference sequence). Trimming cost V 1 base and J 4 bases, with 10 bases left between them. The CDR3 extends over 14 amino acids. The CDR3 region has the DNA TGTGCCAGCAGCTTGCTGGGGGCCGCAGATACGCAGTATTTT. The encoded protein is CASSLLGAADTQYF. The full variable domain, with the rest looked up from reference TRBV5-4 and TRBJ2-3, is ETGVTQSPTHLIKTRGQQVTLRCSSQSGHNTVSWYQQALGQGPQFIFQYYREEENGRGNFPPRFSGLQFPNYSSELNVNALELDDSALYLCASSLLGAADTQYFGPGTRLTVL.

This clone turned up a few times. V and J are TRBV6-1 and TRBJ2-3; TRBD2 matches 9 bases. The CDR3 loop spans 14 amino acids. Germline values: CDR1 MNHNS, CDR2 SASEGT. V shed 8 bases, J shed 6 bases, and the junction held 9 bases outside the gene matches. CDR3 sequence (DNA): TGTGCCAGCGGTCCGAGGACTAGCGTTGATACGCAGTATTTT. Translating it yields CASGPRTSVDTQYF.